This T cell receptor (beta chain) was sequenced for a study of T-cell reconstitution after alpha-beta-depleted transplantation in children. Study-wide findings and caveats: One year post-transplant, T-cell counts and diversity were largely derived from T cells produced anew. Reported findings indicate that, about two months after transplant, alpha-beta T cells came from several hundred expanded clones, which were derived from non-depleted graft cells.

TCRbeta library preparation incorporated unique molecular identifiers. Via MiXCR, TCRdb re-called the PCR reads, giving one row per CDR3 protein. This table has 250,000 to 400,000 distinct CDR3 sequences, around 25% appearing once. The V gene's germline CDR1 is MGHRA and CDR2 YSYEKL. After removal of 5 bases from V and 4 bases from J, the junction contained 13 bases not matched to a gene. The CDR3 contains 18 residues. As regards this clonotype: What it binds is unknown.

The sequence derives from a male patient younger than 18 who had a stem cell transplant for acute lymphoblastic leukemia, so the T cells may come from the graft donor. The sequencing used PBMCs, mostly from graft donor cells, collected 180 days after TCRalphabeta/CD19-depleted stem cell transplant. The chain links TRBV4-1 to TRBJ2-1; 11 bases agree with TRBD2. This chain's CDR3 is CASSEGRLAGTQYNEQFF. The CDR3 DNA follows: TGCGCCAGCAGCGAGGGTAGACTAGCGGGAACACAGTACAATGAGCAGTTCTTC.